This T cell receptor beta chain emerged from a study of cytomegalovirus exposure and HLA in healthy donors (dated by TCRdb to 2016 to 2017). With regard to the full study: The 500 to 700 repertoires of the first cohort and the 120 validation repertoires were produced on the same platform, according to a later analysis. The study aimed to test whether cataloging public T cell receptors could reveal signatures of past pathogen exposure. In addition to the first cohort of about 650 subjects, a separate validation cohort of approximately 110 different subjects was used. To predict cytomegalovirus infection status, the study brought together high-throughput TCR immunosequencing, statistical association of individual TCRs with disease status, and machine learning.

Separate from the roughly 660-subject first cohort, the validation cohort of 95 to 150 subjects was the group to which the donors belonged. To prepare the library, the immunoSEQ multiplex PCR assay was applied. For the original study's pipeline: A statistical classification framework was developed to diagnose cytomegalovirus status using the catalog of TCR beta chain sequences. This immuneACCESS table, as held by TCRdb, lists in-frame sequences with V and J called but not all clones. Of the missing ones, under half trace to an unresolved V gene in checked studies; the others have no known cause. V, J and clone size reflect that table, while D and trimming were determined from the DNA. Across this sample there are around 45,000 clones, with 92% seen only once. About 5% of the sample goes to the ten largest clones. V lost 4 bases and J lost 3 bases; the stretch between them is 6 bases long. Per the germline V gene, SQVTM is the CDR1 and ANQGSEA is the CDR2. The CDR3, cysteine through phenylalanine, is 12 amino acids long. Only the CDR3 DNA is retained, 36 bases long and in frame from the first base.

Note on this clone: Its antigen remains undetermined. No base qualities exist here, and no much larger clone lies one base off it.

General findings and caveats noted by the study authors: It was suggested by the authors that the approach could potentially be generalized to other disease states and immunological phenotypes. While some public TCRs were present in many individuals, most TCR sequences turned up only very rarely across donors. In vitro tests confirmed that a few of the cytomegalovirus-associated TCR beta chains recognize cytomegalovirus antigens. In a later analysis, TCRs clustered in the first cohort were found to also tend to co-occur in the 120 or so validation repertoires, with approximately 95% of cluster scores above 0. A later analysis had no HLA typing for the validation cohort, so co-occurrence there was scored across all 110 or so repertoires. In the study, 150 to 200 TCR beta chains were listed as associated with cytomegalovirus. In both the original and validation cohorts, the classifier was reported to diagnose cytomegalovirus status with high specificity and sensitivity.

This clonotype was obtained from a man younger than 35 in good health and CMV-seronegative. Sequences were obtained from PBMCs. The chain was built from TRBV29-1 and TRBJ1-4; the D gene lacks a confident call. CDR3 reads: CSVVLANEKLFF. The sequenced DNA: TGCAGCGTTGTACTAGCTAATGAAAAACTGTTTTTT.